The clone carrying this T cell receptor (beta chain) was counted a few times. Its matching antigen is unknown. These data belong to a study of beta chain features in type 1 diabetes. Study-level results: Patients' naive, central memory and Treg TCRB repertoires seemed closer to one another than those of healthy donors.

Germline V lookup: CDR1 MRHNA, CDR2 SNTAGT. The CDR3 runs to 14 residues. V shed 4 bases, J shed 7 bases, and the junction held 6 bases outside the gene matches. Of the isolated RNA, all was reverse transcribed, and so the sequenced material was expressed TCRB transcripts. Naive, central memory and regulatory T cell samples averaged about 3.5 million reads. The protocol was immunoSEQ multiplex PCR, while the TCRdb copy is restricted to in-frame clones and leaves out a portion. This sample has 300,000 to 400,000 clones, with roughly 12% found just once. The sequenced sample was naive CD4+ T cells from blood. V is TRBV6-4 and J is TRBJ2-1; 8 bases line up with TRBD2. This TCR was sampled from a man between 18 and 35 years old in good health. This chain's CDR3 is CASSVDGGGNEQFF. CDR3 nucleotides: TGTGCCAGCAGTGTCGACGGGGGGGGAAATGAGCAGTTCTTC.